These T cell receptor beta chains were read from a single sample in a study of human T cells and chemical hapten exposure. TCRdb used MiXCR to reprocess the RACE reads, holding one entry per CDR3 protein. The sample has some 80,000 distinct CDR3 sequences, over 8.5% seen once. The sequenced sample was whole blood, obtained in connection with sensitization to the hapten diphenylcyclopropenone (DPC). The origin of the receptors is a woman aged 50 to 60 with alopecia areata. Some clones in this sample may be carry-over from other donors' samples. The CDR3 runs from the conserved cysteine through the conserved F or W. A D gene is named only where the DNA matches it firmly. Clone size, where shown, is once, few, many, or a class for clones that have expanded.

J	size	V	D	DNA	CDR3
TRBJ1-5	many	TRBV10-3	-	TGTGCCATCAGTGACTCAGGGTTGGACAATCAGCCCCAGCATTTT	CAISDSGLDNQPQHF
TRBJ1-5	-	TRBV4-3	TRBD1	TGCGCCAGCAGACAGGGGTACGGGGGCAATCAGCCCCAGCATTTT	CASRQGYGGNQPQHF
TRBJ2-7	-	TRBV20-1	TRBD2	TGCAGTGCCACACACTTAGCGGGGGCGGCCTACGAGCAGTACTTC	CSATHLAGAAYEQYF
TRBJ1-1	few	TRBV20-1	-	TGCAGTGCTACTCGTGAAGCTTTCTTT	CSATREAFF
TRBJ2-7	-	TRBV2	TRBD2	TGTGCCAGCGGGAGCGGGAGGATCTCCTACGAGCAGTACTTC	CASGSGRISYEQYF
TRBJ1-1	-	TRBV20-1	TRBD1	TGCAGTGCCCGGGGGAGGGGGACAGGGAGGAGTGAAGCTTTCTTT	CSARGRGTGRSEAFF
TRBJ2-6	few	TRBV9	-	TGTGCCAGCAGCGTACTGCCGGGCTCTGGGGCCAACGTCCTGACTTTC	CASSVLPGSGANVLTF
TRBJ2-5	many	TRBV12-3/TRBV12-4	TRBD1	TGTGCCAGCAGCCCTGGGACAGGGACGGAGACCCAGTACTTC	CASSPGTGTETQYF
TRBJ1-1	many	TRBV12-3/TRBV12-4	TRBD1	TGTGCCAGCAGTTTTTACAGGGGGGTGGACACTGAAGCTTTCTTT	CASSFYRGVDTEAFF
TRBJ2-1	many	TRBV11-2	-	TGTGCCAGCAGCGCGTTCAGGGGATATGAGCAGTTCTTC	CASSAFRGYEQFF
TRBJ1-4	-	TRBV29-1	-	TGCAGCGTGCAGGGTTCTGCTAATGAAAAACTGTTTTTT	CSVQGSANEKLFF
TRBJ2-3	many	TRBV7-2	-	TGTGCCAGCAGCTTAGATGGTAGCTCAGATACGCAGTATTTT	CASSLDGSSDTQYF